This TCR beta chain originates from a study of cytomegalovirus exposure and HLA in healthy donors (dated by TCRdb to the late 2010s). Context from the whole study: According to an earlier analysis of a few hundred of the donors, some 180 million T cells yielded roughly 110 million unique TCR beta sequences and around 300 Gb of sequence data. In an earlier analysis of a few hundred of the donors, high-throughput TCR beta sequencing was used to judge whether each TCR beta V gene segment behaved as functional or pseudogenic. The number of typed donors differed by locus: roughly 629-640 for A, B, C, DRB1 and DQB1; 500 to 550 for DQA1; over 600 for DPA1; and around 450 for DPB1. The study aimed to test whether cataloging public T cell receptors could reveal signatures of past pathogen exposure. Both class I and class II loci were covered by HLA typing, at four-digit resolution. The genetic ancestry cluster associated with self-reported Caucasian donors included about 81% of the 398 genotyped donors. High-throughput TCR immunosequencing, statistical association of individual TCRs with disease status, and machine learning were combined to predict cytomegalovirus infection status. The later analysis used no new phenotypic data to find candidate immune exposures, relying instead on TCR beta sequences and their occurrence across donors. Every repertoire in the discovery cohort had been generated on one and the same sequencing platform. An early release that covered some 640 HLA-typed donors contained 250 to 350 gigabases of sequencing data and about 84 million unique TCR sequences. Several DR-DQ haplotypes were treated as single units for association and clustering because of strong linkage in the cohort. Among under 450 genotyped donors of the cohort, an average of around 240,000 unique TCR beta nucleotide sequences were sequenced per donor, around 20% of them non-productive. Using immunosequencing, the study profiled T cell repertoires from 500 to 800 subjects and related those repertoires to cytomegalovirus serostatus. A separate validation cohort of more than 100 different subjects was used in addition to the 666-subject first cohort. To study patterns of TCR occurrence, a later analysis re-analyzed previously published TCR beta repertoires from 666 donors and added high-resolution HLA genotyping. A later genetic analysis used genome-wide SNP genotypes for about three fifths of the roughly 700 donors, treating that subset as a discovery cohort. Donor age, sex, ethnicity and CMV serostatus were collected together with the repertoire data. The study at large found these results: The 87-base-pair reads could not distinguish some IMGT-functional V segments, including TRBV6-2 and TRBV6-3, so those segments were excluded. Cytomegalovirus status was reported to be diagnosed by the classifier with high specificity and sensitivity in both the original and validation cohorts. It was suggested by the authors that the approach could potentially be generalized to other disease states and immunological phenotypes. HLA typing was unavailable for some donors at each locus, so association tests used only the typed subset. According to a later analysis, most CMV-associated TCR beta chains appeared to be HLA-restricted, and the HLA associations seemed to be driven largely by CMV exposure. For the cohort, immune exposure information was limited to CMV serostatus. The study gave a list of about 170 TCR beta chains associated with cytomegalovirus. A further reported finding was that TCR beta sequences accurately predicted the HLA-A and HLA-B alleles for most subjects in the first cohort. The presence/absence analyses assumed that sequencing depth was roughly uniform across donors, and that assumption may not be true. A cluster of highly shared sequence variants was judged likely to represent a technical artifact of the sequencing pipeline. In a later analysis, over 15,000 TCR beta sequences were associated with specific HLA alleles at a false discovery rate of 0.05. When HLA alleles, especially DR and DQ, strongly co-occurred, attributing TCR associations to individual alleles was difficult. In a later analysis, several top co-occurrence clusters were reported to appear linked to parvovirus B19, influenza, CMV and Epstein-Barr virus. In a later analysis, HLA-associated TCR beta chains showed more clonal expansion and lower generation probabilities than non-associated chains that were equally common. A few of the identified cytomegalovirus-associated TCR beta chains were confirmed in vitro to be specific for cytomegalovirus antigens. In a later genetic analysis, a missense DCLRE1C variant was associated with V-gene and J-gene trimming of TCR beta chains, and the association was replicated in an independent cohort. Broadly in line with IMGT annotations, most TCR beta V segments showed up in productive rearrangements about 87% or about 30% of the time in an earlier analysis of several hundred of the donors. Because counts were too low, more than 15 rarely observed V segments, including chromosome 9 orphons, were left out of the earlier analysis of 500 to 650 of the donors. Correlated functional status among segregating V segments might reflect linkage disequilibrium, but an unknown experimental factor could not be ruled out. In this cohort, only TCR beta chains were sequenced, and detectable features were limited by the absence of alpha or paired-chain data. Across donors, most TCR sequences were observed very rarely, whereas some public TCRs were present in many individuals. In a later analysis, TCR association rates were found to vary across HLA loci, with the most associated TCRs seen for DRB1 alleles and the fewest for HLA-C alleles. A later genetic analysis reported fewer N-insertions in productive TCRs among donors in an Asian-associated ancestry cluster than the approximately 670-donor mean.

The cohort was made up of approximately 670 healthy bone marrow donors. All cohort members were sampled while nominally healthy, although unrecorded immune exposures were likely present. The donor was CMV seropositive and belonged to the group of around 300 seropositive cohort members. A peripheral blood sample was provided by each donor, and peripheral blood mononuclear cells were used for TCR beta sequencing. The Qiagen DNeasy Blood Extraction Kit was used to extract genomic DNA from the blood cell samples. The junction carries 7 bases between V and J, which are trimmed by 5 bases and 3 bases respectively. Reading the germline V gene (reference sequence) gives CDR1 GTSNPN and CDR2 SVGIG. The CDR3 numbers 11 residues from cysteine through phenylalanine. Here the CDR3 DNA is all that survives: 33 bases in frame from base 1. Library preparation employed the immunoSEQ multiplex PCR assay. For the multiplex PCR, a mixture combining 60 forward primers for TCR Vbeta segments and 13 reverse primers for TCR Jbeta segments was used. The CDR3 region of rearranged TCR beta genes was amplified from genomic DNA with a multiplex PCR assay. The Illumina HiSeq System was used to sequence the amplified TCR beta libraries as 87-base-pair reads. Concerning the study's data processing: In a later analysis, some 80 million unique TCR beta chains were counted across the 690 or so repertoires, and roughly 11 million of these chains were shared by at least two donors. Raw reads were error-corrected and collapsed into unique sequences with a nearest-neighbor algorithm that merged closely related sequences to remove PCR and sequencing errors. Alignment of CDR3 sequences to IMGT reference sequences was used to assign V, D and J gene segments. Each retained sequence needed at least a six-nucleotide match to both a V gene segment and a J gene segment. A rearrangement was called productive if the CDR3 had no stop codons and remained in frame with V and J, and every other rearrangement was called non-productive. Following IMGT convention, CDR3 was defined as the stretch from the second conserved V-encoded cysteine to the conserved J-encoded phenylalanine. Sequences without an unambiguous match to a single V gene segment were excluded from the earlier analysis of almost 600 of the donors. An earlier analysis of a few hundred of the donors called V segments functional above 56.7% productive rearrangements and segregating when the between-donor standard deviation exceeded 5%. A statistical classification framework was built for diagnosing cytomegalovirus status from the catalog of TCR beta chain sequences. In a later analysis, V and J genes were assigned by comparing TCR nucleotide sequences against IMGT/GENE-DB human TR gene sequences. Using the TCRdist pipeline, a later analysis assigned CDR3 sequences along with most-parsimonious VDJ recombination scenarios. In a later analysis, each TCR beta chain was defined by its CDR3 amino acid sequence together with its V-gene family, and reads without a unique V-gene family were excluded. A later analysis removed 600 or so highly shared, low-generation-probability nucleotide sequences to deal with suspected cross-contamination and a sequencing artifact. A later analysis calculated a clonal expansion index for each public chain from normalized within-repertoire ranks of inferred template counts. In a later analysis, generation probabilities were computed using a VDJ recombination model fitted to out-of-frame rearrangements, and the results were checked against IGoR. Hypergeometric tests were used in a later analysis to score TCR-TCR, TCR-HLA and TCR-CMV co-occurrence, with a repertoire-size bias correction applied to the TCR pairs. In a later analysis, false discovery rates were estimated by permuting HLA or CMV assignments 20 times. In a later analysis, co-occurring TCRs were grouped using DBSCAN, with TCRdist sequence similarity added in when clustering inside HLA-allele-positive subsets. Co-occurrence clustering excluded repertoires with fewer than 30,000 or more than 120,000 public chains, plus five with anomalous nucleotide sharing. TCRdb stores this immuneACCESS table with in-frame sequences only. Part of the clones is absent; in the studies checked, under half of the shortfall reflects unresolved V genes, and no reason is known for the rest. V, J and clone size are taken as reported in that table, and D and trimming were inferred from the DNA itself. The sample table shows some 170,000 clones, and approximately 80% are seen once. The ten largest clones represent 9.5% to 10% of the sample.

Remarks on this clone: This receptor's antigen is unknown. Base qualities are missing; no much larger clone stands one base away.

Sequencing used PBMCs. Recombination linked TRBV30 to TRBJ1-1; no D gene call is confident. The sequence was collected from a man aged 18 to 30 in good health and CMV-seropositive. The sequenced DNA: TGTGCCTGGTTGACATACACTGAAGCTTTCTTT. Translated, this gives CAWLTYTEAFF.